The source of this T cell receptor (beta chain) is a study of blood T cell repertoires in COVID-19 (dated by TCRdb to the early 2020s). Study-wide context: Samples from collaborators originated in the United States, Italy and Spain and spanned both the acute and convalescent phases of COVID-19. The prospective study material was composed of cDNA or gDNA derived from T cells, B-cell-depleted T cells, or PBMCs. The dataset comprised deeply sampled blood TCRbeta repertoires from subjects exposed to, actively infected with, or recovered from COVID-19. A freely available public database, intended as a resource for researchers studying the immune response to SARS-CoV-2, is where the repertoires were released. Samples came from the ongoing ImmuneRACE study (first 160 participants) plus 1,254 subjects from 6 global collaborators. A de-identified subject ID, COVID-19 status, age in years and sex were almost always included in the sample metadata. Where available, HLA class I and class II types were taken from metadata supplied by the sample provider and were not determined by assay-based typing. The paper's findings and limits, for the study overall: How much clinical and demographic metadata was included differed by source and by participant, and the metadata was provided uncurated.

TCRbeta CDR3 regions were amplified from genomic DNA using the immunoSEQ Assay, a bias-controlled multiplex PCR. In the paper's pipeline: Within the assay, amplification of reference gene primers was used to estimate how many nucleated cells each sample contained. To quantify the absolute abundance of each unique TCRbeta CDR3 rearrangement, sequence reads were collapsed and filtered. For each sample, productive Simpson clonality was calculated by taking the square root of Simpson's diversity index across productive rearrangements. TCRdb carries this immuneACCESS record with in-frame sequences only. Its versions omit some clonotypes, under half of them owing to an unresolved V gene in the studies checked, with the rest unexplained. The DNA gave D and trimming, while V, J and clone size come from that table. This sample has approximately 500,000 clones in its table, and roughly 87% of those were observed once. The biggest ten clones account for over 0.7% of the sample.

One collaborating source in Seattle enrolled patients during active infection and followed them longitudinally through the course of disease. Collaborating institutions collected whole blood in K2EDTA tubes following their own protocols. Collaborator samples were shipped for TCRbeta analysis as frozen whole blood, isolated PBMCs, or DNA extracted from either sample type. Concerning this clone: Its antigen is currently not known. The record has no base qualities; no much larger clone is one base away. This sample includes further DNA sequences coding for the same CDR3.

The source material was peripheral blood. This TCR derives from a man between 18 and 29 years old with COVID-19, enrolled during active disease.

The sequence in DNA is TGTGCCAGCAGGCCCTCGGGGACAGGGGGTGAAAAACTGTTTTTT. Translated, it gives CASRPSGTGGEKLFF. The receptor chain draws on TRBV2 and TRBJ1-4; 11 central nucleotides agree with TRBD1. The germline V gene sets CDR1 to SNHLY and CDR2 to FYNNEI. The CDR3 runs 15 amino acids, cysteine and phenylalanine included. The read is trimmed to its CDR3 DNA, 45 bases read in frame from base 1. The V end gives up 6 bases and the J end 7 bases, leaving 7 bases in the junction not matched to a gene.